The 17 T cell receptor beta chains below were found in one sample sequenced in a study of identical twins. TCRdb reprocessed the 5' RACE reads via MiXCR and lists one record per CDR3 protein. The sample includes roughly 720,000 distinct CDR3 sequences, roughly 18% seen only once; the top ten take under 15%. The data were also submitted as part of a second study, on T cells expressing NK-cell markers.

Sequencing was performed on PBMCs. The source of these receptors is a woman in her late teens or twenties in good health.

In this sample, this clonotype turned up many times. The chain employs TRBV6-1 and TRBJ2-3; D ambiguous. Germline loops: CDR1 MNHNS, CDR2 SASEGT. CDR3 size: 13 residues. Between the trimmed V and J ends, which lost 7 bases and 2 bases, there was a span of 10 bases. Here the CDR3 reads CASTPTATDTQYF. The CDR3 bases are TGTGCCAGCACTCCCACTGCCACAGATACGCAGTATTTT.

The V gene is TRBV5-1, the J gene TRBJ1-2; TRBD1 matches 8 bases. The CDR3 is 16 residues long. Germline V CDR1 and CDR2: SGHRS, YFSETQ. V lost 4 bases, J lost 7 bases, and 15 bases stayed unmatched. The CDR3 region has the DNA TGCGCCAGCAGCATCCGAACGACAGGGGCAAAAGGTGGCTACACCTTC. This gives the protein CASSIRTTGAKGGYTF.

This clonotype was seen many times. CDR3 loop: CASGGSTSGMDTQYF. CDR3 DNA sequence: TGTGCCAGCGGGGGATCGACTAGCGGGATGGATACGCAGTATTTT. The chain recombines TRBV10-3 with TRBJ2-3, with 11 nucleotides matching TRBD2. The CDR3 is made up of 15 amino acids. Germline V gene sequence: CDR1 ENHRY, CDR2 SYGVKD. Trimming cost V 10 bases and J 6 bases; bases outside gene matches: 12.

The rearrangement links TRBV25-1 to TRBJ2-3; no reliable D call. Germline V gene data show CDR1 as MGHDK and CDR2 as SYGVNS. The CDR3 length is 13 residues. V lost 8 bases, J lost 4 bases, and 13 bases lay in between. As DNA, the CDR3 is TGTGCCAGCCGGAAGGCGGCAGCAGATACGCAGTATTTT. It specifies CASRKAAADTQYF.

This clonotype was observed a few times. The chain carries TRBV5-1 and TRBJ2-1, with TRBD2 as a possible D gene (6 bases). Germline V gene data show CDR1 as SGHRS and CDR2 as YFSETQ. V lost 0 bases to trimming and J lost 6 bases, with 13 bases between them. The CDR3 totals 15 residues. CDR3: CASSLGGGKLNEQFF. The CDR3 DNA reads TGCGCCAGCAGCTTGGGAGGCGGGAAGCTCAATGAGCAGTTCTTC.

The CDR3 protein is CASSLSRVGTDTQYF. CDR3 nucleotides: TGTGCCAGCAGTCTGTCGAGGGTCGGCACAGATACGCAGTATTTT. The gene calls are TRBV12-3 or TRBV12-4 and TRBJ2-3; D perhaps matches TRBD2 (5 bases). This CDR3 contains 15 residues. The V end was cut by 5 bases, the J end by 1 base, with 13 bases between.

The chain has TRBV20-1 and TRBJ1-2; 9 bases fit TRBD1. This CDR3 region has 14 residues. V shed 5 bases and J 3 bases; nucleotides not matched to a gene: 7. Germline-derived CDR1 and CDR2 are DFQATT and SNEGSKA (reference sequence). CDR3: CSAPSWDRDYGYTF. CDR3 nucleotide sequence: TGCAGTGCTCCGTCCTGGGACAGGGACTATGGCTACACCTTC.

The chain couples TRBV9 to TRBJ2-7; a weak D match, TRBD2 (6 bases). V was cut by 2 bases and J by 2 bases, with 11 bases left in between. CDR1 is SGDLS and CDR2 is YYNGEE in the germline V gene. CDR3 length: 14 residues. This CDR3 is CASSVGGATYEQYF. CDR3 nucleotides: TGTGCCAGCAGCGTTGGAGGGGCCACCTACGAGCAGTACTTC.

This clonotype has a handful of counts. The genes are TRBV27 and TRBJ2-1; 12 bases are shared with TRBD2. V was clipped by 8 bases and J by 7 bases; unmatched bases: 18. CDR3 length equals 18 residues. CDR1 is MNHEY, CDR2 SMNVEV, per germline (reference sequence). The CDR3 region has the DNA TGTGCCAGCGGAGTCAACCTTTTGCTAGCGGGAGGGCTAAATGAGCAGTTCTTC. It is translated as CASGVNLLLAGGLNEQFF.

The chain joins TRBV5-1 to TRBJ2-7; D unresolved. Germline CDR1 SGHRS, CDR2 YFSETQ. V lost 4 bases and J 7 bases, leaving 15 bases between the germline ends. The CDR3 consists of 13 residues. The CDR3 loop is CASSPAGTGEQYF. The CDR3 region has the DNA TGCGCCAGCAGCCCTGCAGGTACTGGGGAGCAGTACTTC.

This sequence joins TRBV5-1 and TRBJ2-2; 9 bases are a match to TRBD2. CDR3 length: 16 amino acids. Germline CDR1 is SGHRS and CDR2 is YFSETQ. The J segment lost 4 bases and the V segment lost 4 bases, leaving 8 bases of the junction unmatched. The CDR3 region is CASSLGSSGATGELFF. Here the CDR3 DNA reads TGCGCCAGCAGCCTGGGGTCTAGCGGGGCCACCGGGGAGCTGTTTTTT.

This chain connects TRBV5-1 to TRBJ2-3; 11 bases agree with TRBD2. CDR1 and CDR2 (germline): SGHRS, YFSETQ. Trimming at V came to 5 bases and at J to 5 bases, leaving 7 bases not matched to a gene. The CDR3 sequence is 15 residues long. The CDR3 sequence: CASSIVAGGLDTQYF. CDR3 in DNA: TGCGCCAGCAGTATCGTAGCGGGGGGGTTAGATACGCAGTATTTT.

The chain carries TRBV4-2 and TRBJ2-2; D is unresolved. CDR1 LGHNA and CDR2 YNFKEQ come from the germline V gene. V shed 2 bases and J shed 4 bases, with 5 bases lying between them. The CDR3 has 13 amino acids. CDR3 amino acids: CASSQLSTGELFF. The CDR3 DNA reads TGTGCCAGCAGCCAACTGAGCACCGGGGAGCTGTTTTTT.

This clonotype turned up a few times. The chain is built from TRBV18 and TRBJ1-2, with D perhaps matching TRBD1 (6 bases). Germline CDR1 is KGHSH and CDR2 is LQKENI. The V and J ends lost 3 bases and 1 base respectively, with 9 bases between them. The CDR3 length is 14 residues. The CDR3 spells CASSPLDSNYGYTF. CDR3 DNA sequence: TGTGCCAGCTCACCTTTGGACAGTAACTATGGCTACACCTTC.

This clonotype was seen a handful of times. V gene TRBV29-1 combines with J gene TRBJ2-3; 7 positions match TRBD1. V shed 4 bases and J 4 bases; nucleotides not matched to a gene: 5. This CDR3 region has 13 residues. CDR1 and CDR2 from the germline V gene are SQVTM and ANQGSEA. The DNA for the CDR3 is TGCAGCGTTGGGCACAGGGGTGCAGATACGCAGTATTTT. Protein sequence: CSVGHRGADTQYF.

This chain links TRBV5-1 with TRBJ2-2, with TRBD2 matching 8 bases. Germline CDR1 and CDR2: SGHRS and YFSETQ. V was clipped by 0 bases and J by 0 bases; unmatched bases: 7. This CDR3 has 18 amino acids. The chain's CDR3 is CASSLVSRGGTNTGELFF. CDR3 sequence (DNA): TGCGCCAGCAGCTTGGTGTCGCGCGGGGGGACGAACACCGGGGAGCTGTTTTTT.

The V and J genes are TRBV10-3 and TRBJ2-1; a weak D match, TRBD2 (6 bases). The V gene's germline CDR1 is ENHRY and CDR2 SYGVKD. Trimming removed 8 bases at V and 6 bases at J, with 17 bases between. CDR3 length: 14 amino acids. The CDR3 loop is CAILTESGANEQFF. The CDR3 DNA follows: TGTGCCATCCTCACCGAATCGGGAGCCAATGAGCAGTTCTTC.